These T cell receptor beta chains were read from a single sample in a study of T cell changes during pregnancy in multiple sclerosis. Some clones are missing from TCRdb's copy, which holds only in-frame ones; the method was immunoSEQ multiplex PCR. The sample holds roughly 40,000 clones, roughly 90% seen once. Here the sequenced sample was CD8+ T cells from peripheral blood mononuclear cells, taken before pregnancy. Receptor source: a female donor with multiple sclerosis, enrolled in a pregnancy study. CDR3s include the opening cysteine and the closing phenylalanine or tryptophan. The D gene is left open where the match is weak. Clone size is shown for a subset of rows, as once, few, many or a class of expanded clone.

d_gene: -
v_gene: TRBV28
j_gene: TRBJ1-5
abundance: -
CDR3aa: CASSLHALWAVYSNQPQHF
CDR3nt: TGTGCCAGCAGTTTGCATGCTTTGTGGGCAGTTTATAGCAATCAGCCCCAGCATTTT

d_gene: -
v_gene: TRBV15
j_gene: TRBJ2-6
abundance: few
CDR3aa: CATSRDRESGANVLTF
CDR3nt: TGTGCCACCAGCAGAGATCGGGAATCTGGGGCCAACGTCCTGACTTTC

d_gene: TRBD2
v_gene: TRBV30
j_gene: TRBJ2-7
abundance: -
CDR3aa: CAWSNPTSGRVPYPYEQYF
CDR3nt: TGTGCCTGGAGCAACCCGACTAGCGGGAGAGTGCCCTACCCCTACGAGCAGTACTTC

d_gene: -
v_gene: TRBV19
j_gene: TRBJ2-1
abundance: -
CDR3aa: CASTGGRLDNEQFF
CDR3nt: TGTGCCAGTACTGGAGGCCGGCTGGACAATGAGCAGTTCTTC

d_gene: -
v_gene: TRBV19
j_gene: TRBJ2-3
abundance: once
CDR3aa: CASRESAGWGDTQYF
CDR3nt: TGTGCCAGTAGGGAGTCGGCGGGATGGGGAGATACGCAGTATTTT

d_gene: -
v_gene: TRBV6-1
j_gene: TRBJ1-2
abundance: -
CDR3aa: CASSEGTIGYTF
CDR3nt: TGTGCCAGCAGTGAAGGAACAATAGGCTACACCTTC

d_gene: TRBD2
v_gene: TRBV15
j_gene: TRBJ2-2
abundance: -
CDR3aa: CATRGRENTGELFF
CDR3nt: TGTGCCACCCGCGGGAGGGAGAACACCGGGGAGCTGTTTTTT

d_gene: TRBD1
v_gene: TRBV29-1
j_gene: TRBJ1-2
abundance: -
CDR3aa: CSVGEQGGVGYTF
CDR3nt: TGCAGCGTTGGCGAACAGGGGGGGGTGGGCTACACCTTC

d_gene: -
v_gene: TRBV6-5
j_gene: TRBJ2-1
abundance: medium-sized
CDR3aa: CASTTGYNEQFF
CDR3nt: TGTGCCAGCACGACAGGCTACAATGAGCAGTTCTTC

d_gene: TRBD2
v_gene: TRBV19
j_gene: TRBJ2-1
abundance: -
CDR3aa: CASSTASGQYNEQFF
CDR3nt: TGTGCCAGTAGTACGGCTAGCGGACAATACAATGAGCAGTTCTTC

d_gene: TRBD2
v_gene: TRBV6-5
j_gene: TRBJ2-2
abundance: -
CDR3aa: CASSYGTSGTGELFF
CDR3nt: TGTGCCAGCAGCTATGGGACTAGCGGAACCGGGGAGCTGTTTTTT

d_gene: -
v_gene: TRBV27
j_gene: TRBJ2-7
abundance: -
CDR3aa: CASSLYHGSTYEQYF
CDR3nt: TGTGCCAGCAGTTTATACCATGGGAGCACCTACGAGCAGTACTTC

d_gene: -
v_gene: TRBV4-3
j_gene: TRBJ1-5
abundance: -
CDR3aa: CASSQDTTGWRQPQHF
CDR3nt: TGCGCCAGCAGCCAAGATACTACAGGGTGGCGTCAGCCCCAGCATTTT

d_gene: -
v_gene: TRBV4-3
j_gene: TRBJ1-2
abundance: -
CDR3aa: CASSQKQGRDGYTF
CDR3nt: TGCGCCAGCAGCCAGAAACAGGGTCGGGATGGCTACACCTTC

d_gene: -
v_gene: TRBV5-1
j_gene: TRBJ2-1
abundance: -
CDR3aa: CAPYSRFGNEQFF
CDR3nt: TGCGCCCCCTACTCGAGGTTTGGGAATGAGCAGTTCTTC

d_gene: -
v_gene: TRBV30
j_gene: TRBJ1-5
abundance: -
CDR3aa: CAWAPGGDFQPQHF
CDR3nt: TGTGCCTGGGCCCCCGGGGGGGATTTTCAGCCCCAGCATTTT

d_gene: TRBD1
v_gene: TRBV28
j_gene: TRBJ2-5
abundance: -
CDR3aa: CASSPGQGGQETQYF
CDR3nt: TGTGCCAGCAGTCCGGGACAGGGGGGACAAGAGACCCAGTACTTC

d_gene: TRBD2
v_gene: TRBV5-6
j_gene: TRBJ2-7
abundance: -
CDR3aa: CASSLGLVGSYEQYF
CDR3nt: TGTGCCAGCAGCTTAGGACTAGTAGGGTCCTACGAGCAGTACTTC

d_gene: -
v_gene: TRBV27
j_gene: TRBJ2-3
abundance: -
CDR3aa: CASSSGNGDTQYF
CDR3nt: TGTGCCAGCAGCTCAGGGAATGGAGATACGCAGTATTTT

d_gene: -
v_gene: TRBV10-3
j_gene: TRBJ2-3
abundance: -
CDR3aa: CAIMGDADTQYF
CDR3nt: TGTGCCATCATGGGCGATGCAGATACGCAGTATTTT

d_gene: -
v_gene: TRBV28
j_gene: TRBJ2-5
abundance: -
CDR3aa: CASSLADLATLYF
CDR3nt: TGTGCCAGCAGTTTGGCTGATCTAGCGACCTTGTACTTC

d_gene: -
v_gene: TRBV29-1
j_gene: TRBJ2-5
abundance: -
CDR3aa: CSVEGGIAETQYF
CDR3nt: TGCAGCGTTGAGGGCGGGATCGCGGAGACCCAGTACTTC

d_gene: TRBD1
v_gene: TRBV5-8
j_gene: TRBJ2-7
abundance: once
CDR3aa: CASSLGTAPLGNEQYF
CDR3nt: TGTGCCAGCAGCTTAGGGACAGCACCCCTGGGGAACGAGCAGTACTTC

d_gene: TRBD1
v_gene: TRBV10-2
j_gene: TRBJ1-2
abundance: -
CDR3aa: CASTQTGEDGYTF
CDR3nt: TGCGCCAGCACCCAGACAGGGGAGGATGGCTACACCTTC

d_gene: TRBD2
v_gene: TRBV19
j_gene: TRBJ2-1
abundance: -
CDR3aa: CASSIAQGGWNEQFF
CDR3nt: TGTGCCAGTAGTATAGCCCAGGGAGGGTGGAATGAGCAGTTCTTC

d_gene: -
v_gene: TRBV7-9
j_gene: TRBJ1-1
abundance: -
CDR3aa: CASSGGGRAEAFF
CDR3nt: TGTGCCAGCAGTGGCGGGGGCAGAGCTGAAGCTTTCTTT

d_gene: -
v_gene: TRBV7-9
j_gene: TRBJ2-7
abundance: -
CDR3aa: CAGGTVDYEQYF
CDR3nt: TGTGCCGGAGGGACAGTAGACTACGAGCAGTACTTC

d_gene: TRBD1
v_gene: TRBV28
j_gene: TRBJ1-1
abundance: -
CDR3aa: CASSFLGQGRNTEAFF
CDR3nt: TGTGCCAGCAGTTTCCTCGGACAGGGTCGGAACACTGAAGCTTTCTTT

d_gene: -
v_gene: TRBV14
j_gene: TRBJ1-1
abundance: -
CDR3aa: CASSQTFGGAAEAFF
CDR3nt: TGTGCCAGCAGCCAGACATTTGGGGGGGCGGCTGAAGCTTTCTTT

d_gene: TRBD1
v_gene: TRBV4-2
j_gene: TRBJ1-1
abundance: -
CDR3aa: CASSPGQGEWPSRAFF
CDR3nt: TGTGCCAGCAGCCCCGGACAGGGGGAGTGGCCGAGTCGGGCTTTCTTT

d_gene: -
v_gene: TRBV28
j_gene: TRBJ2-1
abundance: -
CDR3aa: CASSSLNEQFF
CDR3nt: TGTGCCAGCAGTTCTTTAAATGAGCAGTTCTTC

d_gene: TRBD1
v_gene: TRBV7-2
j_gene: TRBJ1-6
abundance: -
CDR3aa: CASSDRGLSNSPLHF
CDR3nt: TGTGCCAGCAGCGACAGGGGGCTGAGTAATTCACCCCTCCACTTT

d_gene: -
v_gene: TRBV30
j_gene: TRBJ2-1
abundance: -
CDR3aa: CAWSDLAEQFF
CDR3nt: TGTGCCTGGAGTGATCTAGCGGAGCAGTTCTTC

d_gene: -
v_gene: TRBV2
j_gene: TRBJ2-1
abundance: -
CDR3aa: CASIPAGNEQFF
CDR3nt: TGTGCCAGCATCCCCGCGGGCAATGAGCAGTTCTTC

d_gene: -
v_gene: TRBV19
j_gene: TRBJ2-2
abundance: -
CDR3aa: CASSIASTGELFF
CDR3nt: TGTGCCAGTAGTATAGCGTCCACCGGGGAGCTGTTTTTT

d_gene: -
v_gene: TRBV28
j_gene: TRBJ2-5
abundance: -
CDR3aa: CASSPYQGSSYETQYF
CDR3nt: TGTGCCAGCAGCCCATACCAGGGATCTAGTTACGAGACCCAGTACTTC

d_gene: TRBD1
v_gene: TRBV5-4
j_gene: TRBJ2-7
abundance: once
CDR3aa: CASRGGQGSSYEQYF
CDR3nt: TGTGCCAGCAGGGGCGGACAGGGGAGCTCCTACGAGCAGTACTTC

d_gene: -
v_gene: TRBV19
j_gene: TRBJ1-1
abundance: -
CDR3aa: CASSIGTRSNTEAFF
CDR3nt: TGTGCCAGTAGTATCGGGACACGTAGTAACACTGAAGCTTTCTTT

d_gene: -
v_gene: TRBV4-1
j_gene: TRBJ1-1
abundance: -
CDR3aa: CASSQDSETEAFF
CDR3nt: TGCGCCAGCAGCCAAGACAGTGAAACTGAAGCTTTCTTT

d_gene: -
v_gene: TRBV7-3
j_gene: TRBJ2-1
abundance: -
CDR3aa: CASSLWGTGHDEQFF
CDR3nt: TGTGCCAGCAGCTTATGGGGAACAGGCCACGATGAGCAGTTCTTC

d_gene: -
v_gene: TRBV14
j_gene: TRBJ2-1
abundance: -
CDR3aa: CASSQYLRDPVSYNEQFF
CDR3nt: TGTGCCAGCAGCCAGTATTTGCGGGACCCCGTCTCCTACAATGAGCAGTTCTTC

d_gene: -
v_gene: TRBV28
j_gene: TRBJ2-7
abundance: -
CDR3aa: CASSFLDTNYEQYF
CDR3nt: TGTGCCAGCAGTTTTCTTGACACCAACTACGAGCAGTACTTC

d_gene: TRBD2
v_gene: TRBV15
j_gene: TRBJ2-5
abundance: -
CDR3aa: CATSSSLAGGRETQYF
CDR3nt: TGTGCCACCAGCAGTTCGCTAGCGGGAGGGCGAGAGACCCAGTACTTC

d_gene: TRBD2
v_gene: TRBV7-7
j_gene: TRBJ2-1
abundance: -
CDR3aa: CASSYGGGAGYNEQFF
CDR3nt: TGTGCTAGCAGCTACGGGGGGGGAGCTGGTTACAATGAGCAGTTCTTC

d_gene: TRBD1
v_gene: TRBV29-1
j_gene: TRBJ1-4
abundance: -
CDR3aa: CSATGGYDEKLFF
CDR3nt: TGCAGCGCTACAGGGGGCTACGATGAAAAACTGTTTTTT

d_gene: TRBD1
v_gene: TRBV14
j_gene: TRBJ2-4
abundance: -
CDR3aa: CASSRGTGLAKNIQYF
CDR3nt: TGTGCCAGCAGCCGAGGGACAGGACTAGCCAAAAACATTCAGTACTTC

d_gene: TRBD2
v_gene: TRBV28
j_gene: TRBJ2-7
abundance: once
CDR3aa: CASSSRGVTSYEQYF
CDR3nt: TGTGCCAGCAGTTCCCGGGGGGTAACCTCCTACGAGCAGTACTTC

d_gene: TRBD2
v_gene: TRBV16
j_gene: TRBJ2-7
abundance: few
CDR3aa: CASSQYAGESSYEQYF
CDR3nt: TGTGCCAGCAGCCAATACGCGGGGGAATCCTCCTACGAGCAGTACTTC

d_gene: TRBD2
v_gene: TRBV7-3
j_gene: TRBJ2-1
abundance: -
CDR3aa: CASSRTSGVLNEQFF
CDR3nt: TGTGCCAGCAGCCGGACTAGCGGGGTACTCAATGAGCAGTTCTTC